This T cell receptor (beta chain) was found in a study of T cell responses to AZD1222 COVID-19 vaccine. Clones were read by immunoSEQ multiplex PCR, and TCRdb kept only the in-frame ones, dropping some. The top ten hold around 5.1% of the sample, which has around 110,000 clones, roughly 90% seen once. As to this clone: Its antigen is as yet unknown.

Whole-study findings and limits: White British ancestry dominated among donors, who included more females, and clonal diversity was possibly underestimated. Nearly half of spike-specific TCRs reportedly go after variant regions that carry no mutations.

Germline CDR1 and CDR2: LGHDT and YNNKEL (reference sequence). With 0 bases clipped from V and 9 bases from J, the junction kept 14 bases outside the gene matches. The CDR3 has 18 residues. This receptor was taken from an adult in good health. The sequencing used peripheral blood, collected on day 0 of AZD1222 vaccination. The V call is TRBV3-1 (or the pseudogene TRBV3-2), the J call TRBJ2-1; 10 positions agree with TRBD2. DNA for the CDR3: TGTGCCAGCAGCCAAGATCGGGATCGAGCTAGCGGGAGTATTGAGCAGTTCTTC. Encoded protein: CASSQDRDRASGSIEQFF.